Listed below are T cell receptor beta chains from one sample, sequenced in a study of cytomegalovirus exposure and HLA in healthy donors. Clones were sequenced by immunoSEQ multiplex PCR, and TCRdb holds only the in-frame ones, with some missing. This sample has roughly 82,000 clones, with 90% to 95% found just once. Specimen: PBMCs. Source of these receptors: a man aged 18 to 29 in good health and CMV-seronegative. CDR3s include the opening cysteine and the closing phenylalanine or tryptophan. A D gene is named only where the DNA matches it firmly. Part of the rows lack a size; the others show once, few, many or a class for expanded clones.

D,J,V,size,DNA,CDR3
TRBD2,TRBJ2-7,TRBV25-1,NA,TGTGCCAGCAGTGACCCGGGGGGGCAGGCCGGCTACGAGCAGTACTTC,CASSDPGGQAGYEQYF
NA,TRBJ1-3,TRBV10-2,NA,TGCGCCAGCAGTGTTGGAGGGGCTGGAAACACCATATATTTT,CASSVGGAGNTIYF
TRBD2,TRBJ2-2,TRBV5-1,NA,TGCGCCAGCAGTTCTAGCGGGGGGTCGAACACCGGGGAGCTGTTTTTT,CASSSSGGSNTGELFF
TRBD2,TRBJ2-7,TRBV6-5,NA,TGTGCCAGCAGTTACTCGTGGGAGGGGACCTACGAGCAGTACTTC,CASSYSWEGTYEQYF
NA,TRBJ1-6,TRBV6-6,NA,TGTGCCAGCAGTTACGAGAGCACCTATAATTCACCCCTCCACTTT,CASSYESTYNSPLHF
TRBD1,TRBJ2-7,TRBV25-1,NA,TGTGCCAGCAGGGACAGGGTTGACTACGAGCAGTACTTC,CASRDRVDYEQYF
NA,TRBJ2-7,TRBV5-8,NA,TGTGCCAGCAGAGCAGCCCGGGACACTGGCTACGAGCAGTACTTC,CASRAARDTGYEQYF
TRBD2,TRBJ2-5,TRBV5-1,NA,TGCGCCAGCAGCTTGGGTCTAGCGGGGGGTAGAGAGACCCAGTACTTC,CASSLGLAGGRETQYF
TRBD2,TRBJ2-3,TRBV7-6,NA,TGTGCCAGCAGCTTTCGAGCGGGAGCGACAGATACGCAGTATTTT,CASSFRAGATDTQYF
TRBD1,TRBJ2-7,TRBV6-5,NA,TGTGCCAGCAGGGGACAGGGGTCCTCCTACGAGCAGTACTTC,CASRGQGSSYEQYF
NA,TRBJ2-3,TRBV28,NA,TGTGCCAGCAGCATAGGGGGGGCATATAGCACAGATACGCAGTATTTT,CASSIGGAYSTDTQYF
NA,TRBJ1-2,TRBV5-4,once,TGTGCCAGCAGCTCTGACAGGAGCTATGGCTACACCTTC,CASSSDRSYGYTF
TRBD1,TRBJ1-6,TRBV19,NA,TGTGCCAGCCAGGGGGGTGGGGGAAGTTCACCCCTCCACTTT,CASQGGGGSSPLHF
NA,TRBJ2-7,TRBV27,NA,TGTGCCAGCACCCTACTAACCGGAGACAGCACCTACGAGCAGTACTTC,CASTLLTGDSTYEQYF
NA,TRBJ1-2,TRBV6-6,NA,TGTGCCAGCAGTTACTCCCCCTTTCGACGGGATGGCTACACCTTC,CASSYSPFRRDGYTF
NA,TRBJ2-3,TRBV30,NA,TGTGCCTGGACAGGGGGGGATACGCAGTATTTT,CAWTGGDTQYF
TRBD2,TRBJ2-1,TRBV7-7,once,TGTGCTAGCAGCCTCACTAGCGGTAACAATGAGCAGTTCTTC,CASSLTSGNNEQFF
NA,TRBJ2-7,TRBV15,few,TGTGCCACCAGCAGAGATCCCGGGGGTGCCTACGAGCAGTACTTC,CATSRDPGGAYEQYF
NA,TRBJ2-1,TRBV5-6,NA,TGTGCCAGCAGCTTGGTTGGGGCAGGGGAATACAATGAGCAGTTCTTC,CASSLVGAGEYNEQFF
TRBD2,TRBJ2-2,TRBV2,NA,TGTGCCAGCAATGGACTAGCGGGAAACGGGGAGCTGTTTTTT,CASNGLAGNGELFF
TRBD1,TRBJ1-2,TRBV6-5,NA,TGTGCCAGCAGTAATCACGACAGGGGGCCCTATGGCTACACCTTC,CASSNHDRGPYGYTF
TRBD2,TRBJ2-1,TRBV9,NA,TGTGCCAGCAGCGTAGACCTAGCGGGAGCGAATGAGCAGTTCTTC,CASSVDLAGANEQFF
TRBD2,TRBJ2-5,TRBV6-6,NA,TGTGCCAGCAGGAGGACTAGCGGACAAGAGACCCAGTACTTC,CASRRTSGQETQYF
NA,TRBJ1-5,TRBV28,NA,TGTGCCAGCAGTCGTACTGTAGGGGAACAGCCCCAGCATTTT,CASSRTVGEQPQHF
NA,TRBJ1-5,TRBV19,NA,TGTGCCAGTAGTACGACACCTTATAGCAATCAGCCCCAGCATTTT,CASSTTPYSNQPQHF
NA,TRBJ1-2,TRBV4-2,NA,TGTGCCAGCAACGGGCAGGTCTGGGCAGGGCCTAACTATGGCTACACCTTC,CASNGQVWAGPNYGYTF
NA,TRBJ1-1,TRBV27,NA,TGTGCCAGCAGCCCAGGGTTTCTGAACACTGAAGCTTTCTTT,CASSPGFLNTEAFF
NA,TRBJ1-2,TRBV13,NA,TGTGCCAGCACCCCCTCGGGGGGGGCTTATGGCTACACCTTC,CASTPSGGAYGYTF